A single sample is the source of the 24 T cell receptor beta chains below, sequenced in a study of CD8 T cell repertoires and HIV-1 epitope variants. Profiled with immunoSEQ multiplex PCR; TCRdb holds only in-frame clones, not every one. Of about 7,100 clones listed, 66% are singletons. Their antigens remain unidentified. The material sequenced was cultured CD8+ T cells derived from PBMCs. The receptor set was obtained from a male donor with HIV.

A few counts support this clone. CDR3 residues: CASSPGLGQPQHF. CDR3 nucleotides: TGCGCCAGCAGCCCAGGGTTAGGACAGCCCCAGCATTTT. This chain connects TRBV4-1 to TRBJ1-5; D is possibly TRBD1 (5 bases). The germline V gene has CDR1 MGHRA and CDR2 YSYEKL. Trimming cost V 4 bases and J 7 bases, with 11 bases left between them. The CDR3 totals 13 residues.

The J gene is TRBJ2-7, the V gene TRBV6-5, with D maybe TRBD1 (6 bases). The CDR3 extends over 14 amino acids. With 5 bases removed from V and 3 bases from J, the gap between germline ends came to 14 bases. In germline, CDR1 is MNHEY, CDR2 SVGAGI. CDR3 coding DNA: TGTGCCAGCAGTGCTCGGGACAACGGCTACGAGCAGTACTTC. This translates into CASSARDNGYEQYF.

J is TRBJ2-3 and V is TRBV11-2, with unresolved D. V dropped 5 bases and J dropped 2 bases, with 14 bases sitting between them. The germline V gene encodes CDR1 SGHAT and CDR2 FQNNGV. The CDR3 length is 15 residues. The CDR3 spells CASSPSSFDTDTQYF. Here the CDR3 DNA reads TGTGCCAGCAGCCCATCCTCCTTTGACACAGATACGCAGTATTTT.

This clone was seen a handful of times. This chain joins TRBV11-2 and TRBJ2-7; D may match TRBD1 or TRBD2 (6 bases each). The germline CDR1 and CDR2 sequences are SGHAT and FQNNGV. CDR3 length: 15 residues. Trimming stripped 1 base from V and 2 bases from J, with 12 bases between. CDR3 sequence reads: CASSLVQGGPYEQYF. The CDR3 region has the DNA TGTGCCAGCAGCTTAGTACAGGGAGGACCCTACGAGCAGTACTTC. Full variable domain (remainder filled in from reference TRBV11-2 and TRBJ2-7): EAGVAQSPRYKIIEKRQSVAFWCNPISGHATLYWYQQILGQGPKLLIQFQNNGVVDDSQLPKDRFSAERLKGVDSTLKIQPAKLEDSAVYLCASSLVQGGPYEQYFGPGTRLTVT.

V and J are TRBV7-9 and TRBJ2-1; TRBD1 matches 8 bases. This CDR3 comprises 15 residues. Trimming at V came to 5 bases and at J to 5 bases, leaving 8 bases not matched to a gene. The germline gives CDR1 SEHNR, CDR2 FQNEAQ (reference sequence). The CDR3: CASSPGQGADNEQFF. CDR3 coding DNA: TGTGCCAGCAGCCCCGGACAGGGAGCGGACAATGAGCAGTTCTTC.

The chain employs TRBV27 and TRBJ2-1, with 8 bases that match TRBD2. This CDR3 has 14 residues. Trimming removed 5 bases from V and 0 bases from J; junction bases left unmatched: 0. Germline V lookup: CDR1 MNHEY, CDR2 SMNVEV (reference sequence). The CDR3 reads CASSLAGSYNEQFF. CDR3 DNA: TGTGCCAGCAGTCTAGCGGGCTCCTACAATGAGCAGTTCTTC.

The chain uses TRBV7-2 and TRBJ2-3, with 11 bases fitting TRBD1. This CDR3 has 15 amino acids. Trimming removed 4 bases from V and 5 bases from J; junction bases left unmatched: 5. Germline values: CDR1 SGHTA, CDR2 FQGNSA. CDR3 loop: CASSSSGQGGDTQYF. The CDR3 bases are TGTGCCAGCAGCTCATCGGGACAGGGGGGAGATACGCAGTATTTT.

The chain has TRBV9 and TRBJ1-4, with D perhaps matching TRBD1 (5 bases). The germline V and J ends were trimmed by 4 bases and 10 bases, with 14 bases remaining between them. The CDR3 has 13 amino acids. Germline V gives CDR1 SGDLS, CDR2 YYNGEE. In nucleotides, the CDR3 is TGTGCCAGCAGCTCAGGGCCGCCGGCAAAACTGTTTTTT. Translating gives CASSSGPPAKLFF.

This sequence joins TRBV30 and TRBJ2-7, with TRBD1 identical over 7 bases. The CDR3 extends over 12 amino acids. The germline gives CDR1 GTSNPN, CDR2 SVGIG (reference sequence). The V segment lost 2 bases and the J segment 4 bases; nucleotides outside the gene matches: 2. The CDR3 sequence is CAWSIQGYEQYF. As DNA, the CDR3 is TGTGCCTGGAGTATACAGGGGTACGAGCAGTACTTC.

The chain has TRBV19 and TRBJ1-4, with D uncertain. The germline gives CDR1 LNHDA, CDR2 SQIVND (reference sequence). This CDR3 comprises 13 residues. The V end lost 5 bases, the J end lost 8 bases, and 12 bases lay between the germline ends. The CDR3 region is CASSLGRKEKLFF. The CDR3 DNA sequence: TGTGCCAGTAGTCTCGGACGTAAAGAAAAACTGTTTTTT.

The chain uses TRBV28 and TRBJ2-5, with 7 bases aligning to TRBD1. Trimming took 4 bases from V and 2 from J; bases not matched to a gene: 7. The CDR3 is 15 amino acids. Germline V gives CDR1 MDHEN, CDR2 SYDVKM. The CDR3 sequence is CASSSKDRDQETQYF. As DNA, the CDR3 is TGTGCCAGCAGTTCTAAAGACAGGGATCAAGAGACCCAGTACTTC.

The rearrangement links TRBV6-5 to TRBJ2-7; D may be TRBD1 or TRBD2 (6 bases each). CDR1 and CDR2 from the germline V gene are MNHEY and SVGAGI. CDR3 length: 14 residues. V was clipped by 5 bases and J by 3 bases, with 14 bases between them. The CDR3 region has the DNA TGTGCCAGCAGTCCGCGGGACATCTACTACGAGCAGTACTTC. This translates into CASSPRDIYYEQYF.

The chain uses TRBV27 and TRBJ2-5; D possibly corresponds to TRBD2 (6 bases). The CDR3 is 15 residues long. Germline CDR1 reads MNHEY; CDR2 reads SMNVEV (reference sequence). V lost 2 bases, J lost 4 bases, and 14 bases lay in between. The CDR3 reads CASSLGGQGGETQYF. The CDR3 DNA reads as TGTGCCAGCAGTTTAGGAGGGCAGGGCGGAGAGACCCAGTACTTC.

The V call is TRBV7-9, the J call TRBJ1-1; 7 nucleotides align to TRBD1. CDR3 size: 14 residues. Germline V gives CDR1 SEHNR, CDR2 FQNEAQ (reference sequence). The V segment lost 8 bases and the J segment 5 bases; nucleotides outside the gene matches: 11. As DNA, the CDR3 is TGTGCCAGCGACGGGACAGAAGTCCGGACTGAAGCTTTCTTT. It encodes CASDGTEVRTEAFF.

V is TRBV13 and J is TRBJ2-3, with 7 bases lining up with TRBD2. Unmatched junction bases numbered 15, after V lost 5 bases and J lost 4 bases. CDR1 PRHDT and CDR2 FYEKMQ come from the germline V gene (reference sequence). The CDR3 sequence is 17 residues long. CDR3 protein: CASSPRGRDLEADTQYF. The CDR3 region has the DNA TGTGCCAGCAGCCCTAGAGGGAGGGACTTAGAGGCAGATACGCAGTATTTT.

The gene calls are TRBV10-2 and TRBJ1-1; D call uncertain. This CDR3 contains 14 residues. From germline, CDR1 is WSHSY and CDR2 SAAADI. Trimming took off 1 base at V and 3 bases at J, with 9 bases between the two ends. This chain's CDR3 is CASSELELYTEAFF. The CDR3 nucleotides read TGCGCCAGCAGTGAGTTGGAACTTTACACTGAAGCTTTCTTT.

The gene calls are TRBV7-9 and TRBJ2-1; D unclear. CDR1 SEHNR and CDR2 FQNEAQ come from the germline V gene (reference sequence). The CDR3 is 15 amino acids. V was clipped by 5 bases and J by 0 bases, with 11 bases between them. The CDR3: CASSPTLSSYNEQFF. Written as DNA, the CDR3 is TGTGCCAGCAGCCCGACCCTGAGCTCCTACAATGAGCAGTTCTTC. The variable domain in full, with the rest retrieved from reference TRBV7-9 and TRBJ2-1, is DTGVSQNPRHKITKRGQNVTFRCDPISEHNRLYWYRQTLGQGPEFLTYFQNEAQLEKSRLLSDRFSAERPKGSFSTLEIQRTEQGDSAMYLCASSPTLSSYNEQFFGPGTRLTVL.

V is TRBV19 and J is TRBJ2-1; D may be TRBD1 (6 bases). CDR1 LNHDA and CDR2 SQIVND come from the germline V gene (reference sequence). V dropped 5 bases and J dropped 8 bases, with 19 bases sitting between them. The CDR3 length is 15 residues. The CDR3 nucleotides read TGTGCCAGTAGTCAACAGACAGGCCTCTTGGATGAGCAGTTCTTC. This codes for CASSQQTGLLDEQFF.

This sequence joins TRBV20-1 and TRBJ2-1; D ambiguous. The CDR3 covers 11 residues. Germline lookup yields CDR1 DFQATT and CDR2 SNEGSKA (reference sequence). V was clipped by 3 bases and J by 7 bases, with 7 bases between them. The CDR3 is CSASLRNEQFF. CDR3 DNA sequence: TGCAGTGCTAGCCTCCGAAATGAGCAGTTCTTC.

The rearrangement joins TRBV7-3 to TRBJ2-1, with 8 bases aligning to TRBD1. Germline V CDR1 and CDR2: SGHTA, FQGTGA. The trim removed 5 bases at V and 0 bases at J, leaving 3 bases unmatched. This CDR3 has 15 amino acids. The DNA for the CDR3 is TGTGCCAGCAGCGCAGGGGGCAGCTCCTACAATGAGCAGTTCTTC. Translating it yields CASSAGGSSYNEQFF.

CDR3 protein: CSARAPYEQYF. In nucleotides, the CDR3 is TGCAGTGCTAGGGCCCCATACGAGCAGTACTTC. The rearrangement links TRBV20-1 to TRBJ2-7; D gene ambiguous. This CDR3 is 11 amino acids long. The V end was cut by 3 bases, the J end by 4 bases, with 7 bases between. Germline V gives CDR1 DFQATT, CDR2 SNEGSKA (reference sequence).

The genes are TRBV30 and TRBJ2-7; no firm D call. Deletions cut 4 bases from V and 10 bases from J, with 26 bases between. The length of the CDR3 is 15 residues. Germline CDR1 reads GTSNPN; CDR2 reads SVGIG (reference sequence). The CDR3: CAWTPLTGSGFNQYF. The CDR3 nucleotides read TGTGCCTGGACCCCCCTGACCGGATCAGGATTCAACCAGTACTTC.

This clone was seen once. CDR3 residues: CSVPGPRETQYF. The CDR3, as DNA: TGCAGCGTCCCAGGCCCCCGGGAGACCCAGTACTTC. This sequence joins TRBV29-1 and TRBJ2-5; D gene ambiguous. Germline assignment: CDR1 SQVTM and CDR2 ANQGSEA. V dropped 6 bases and J dropped 5 bases, with 13 bases sitting between them. The CDR3 is made up of 12 amino acids.

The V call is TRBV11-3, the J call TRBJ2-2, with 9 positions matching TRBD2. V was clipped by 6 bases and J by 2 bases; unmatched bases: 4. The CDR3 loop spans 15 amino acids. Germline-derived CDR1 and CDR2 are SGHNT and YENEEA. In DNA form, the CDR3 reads TGTGCCAGCAGTTCGGGACTAGCCAACACCGGGGAGCTGTTTTTT. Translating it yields CASSSGLANTGELFF.